Below, 15 T cell receptor beta chains from the same sample are listed, as sequenced in a study of control samples from healthy donors and cancer patients (TCRdb year 2020). Libraries were prepared through the immunoSEQ multiplex PCR assay. Held by TCRdb, this immuneACCESS table contains in-frame sequences only and omits some clones. Under half of the omission traces to an unresolved V gene where checked; the cause of the rest is unknown. This sample comprises around 150,000 clones, around 90% of them detected only once. The top ten clonotypes cover 4% to 5.5% of the sample. The specimen sequenced was blood. The origin of the receptors is a man aged 25-45 years in good health.

The V call is TRBV24-1, the J call TRBJ1-2; 8 bases are shared with TRBD1. Germline V gene sequence: CDR1 KGHDR, CDR2 SFDVKD. There are 15 residues in the CDR3. The V and J ends lost 4 bases and 4 bases, in that order; junction bases with no gene match: 7. In nucleotides, the CDR3 is TGTGCCACCAGTGAGAACACAGGGGGTATCTATGGCTACACCTTC. Protein product: CATSENTGGIYGYTF.

V usage is TRBV18 and J usage is TRBJ2-2, with 9 positions matching TRBD2. The CDR3 extends over 17 amino acids. Germline V gene data show CDR1 as KGHSH and CDR2 as LQKENI. Trimming at V came to 6 bases and at J to 1 base, leaving 9 bases not matched to a gene. CDR3 coding DNA: TGTGCCAGCTCGCAACTCTTAGCGGGAGAGAACACCGGGGAGCTGTTTTTT. It is translated as CASSQLLAGENTGELFF.

The CDR3 nucleotides read TGTGCCAGCTCGCCAAACCGGGACAGGGAAGCTTTCTTT. The encoded protein is CASSPNRDREAFF. The chain employs TRBV18 and TRBJ1-1; TRBD1 matches 8 bases. There are 13 residues in the CDR3. Germline V lookup: CDR1 KGHSH, CDR2 LQKENI. The junction had 8 bases not matched to a gene; V was cut back by 6 bases and J by 8 bases. Using reference TRBV18 and TRBJ1-1 for the parts outside the CDR3, the full variable domain is NAGVMQNPRHLVRRRGQEARLRCSPMKGHSHVYWYRQLPEEGLKFMVYLQKENIIDESGMPKERFSAEFPKEGPSILRIQQVVRGDSAAYFCASSPNRDREAFFGQGTRLTVV.

The V and J genes are TRBV4-3 and TRBJ1-1; 7 bases are a match to TRBD1. Germline CDR1 LGHNA, CDR2 YSLEER. The CDR3 is 14 amino acids. V lost 0 bases to trimming and J lost 10 bases; unmatched junction nucleotides: 8. The CDR3 loop is CASSQDRNQGGAFF. CDR3 bases: TGCGCCAGCAGCCAAGACCGAAACCAGGGGGGAGCTTTCTTT.

This clone appeared once. The chain uses TRBV19 and TRBJ1-1; 7 bases align to TRBD1. The CDR3 runs to 15 residues. Germline values: CDR1 LNHDA, CDR2 SQIVND (reference sequence). V lost 5 bases and J lost 3; bases outside the gene matches: 9. CDR3 sequence (DNA): TGTGCCAGTAGTCGCCAAGGGCAGGGGGACACTGAAGCTTTCTTT. Amino acid sequence: CASSRQGQGDTEAFF.

As concerns this clone: A much larger clone lies a single base off, so this may be a read error. The chain couples TRBV27 to TRBJ2-2; D unresolved. The V gene lost 3 bases and the J gene lost 1 base, with 6 bases spanning the gap. CDR1 is MNHEY and CDR2 is SMNVEV in the germline V gene (reference sequence). The CDR3 covers 14 residues. The CDR3 protein is CASSFEVNTGELFF. As DNA, the CDR3 is TGTGCCAGCAGTTTCGAAGTGAACACCGGGGAGCTGTTTTTT.

The chain uses TRBV11-3 and TRBJ2-1; TRBD2 matches 7 bases. CDR1 is SGHNT, CDR2 YENEEA, per germline. Trimming cost V 0 bases and J 4 bases; bases outside gene matches: 12. The length of the CDR3 is 18 residues. CDR3 bases: TGTGCCAGCAGCTTAGAAGGCGGGGGTTGGCTGCAATACAATGAGCAGTTCTTC. Protein product: CASSLEGGGWLQYNEQFF.

The chain uses TRBV19 and TRBJ2-3; no clear D. V lost 5 bases and J 8 bases, leaving 11 bases between the germline ends. The germline V gene encodes CDR1 LNHDA and CDR2 SQIVND (reference sequence). This CDR3 is built from 12 residues. CDR3 sequence: CASSPYLGTQYF. Here the CDR3 DNA reads TGTGCCAGTAGTCCTTACCTCGGTACGCAGTATTTT.

Turning to this clone: One end of the junction fails to match germline, which may point to a read error. The genes are TRBV7-7 and TRBJ2-7; D is unresolved. The germline gives CDR1 SSHAT, CDR2 FNYEAQ (reference sequence). The CDR3 is 13 amino acids. CDR3 coding DNA: TGTGCTAGCAGCGTCAGCCCGGCCTACGAGCAGTACTTC. It codes for CASSVSPAYEQYF. Full variable domain (missing parts from reference TRBV7-7 and TRBJ2-7): GAGVSQSPRYKVTKRGQDVTLRCDPISSHATLYWYQQALGQGPEFLTYFNYEAQPDKSGLPSDRFSAERPEGSISTLTIQRTEQRDSAMYRCASSVSPAYEQYFGPGTRLTVT.

The V and J genes are TRBV6-5 and TRBJ2-7; D remains ambiguous. Trimming took 7 bases from V and 6 from J, leaving 19 bases between them. Germline lookup yields CDR1 MNHEY and CDR2 SVGAGI. This CDR3 has 14 residues. CDR3 residues: CASKPTKGWGEQYF. The CDR3 DNA reads TGTGCCAGCAAACCGACGAAAGGGTGGGGCGAGCAGTACTTC.

The chain links TRBV6-5 to TRBJ2-7, with TRBD2 identical over 10 bases. The CDR3 covers 16 residues. V trimming: 0 bases; J trimming: 7 bases; junction bases outside the gene matches: 9. Per the germline V gene, CDR1 is MNHEY and CDR2 is SVGAGI. CDR3 loop: CASSYSSLAGVREQYF. The CDR3 coding sequence is TGTGCCAGCAGTTACTCGAGCCTAGCGGGAGTGAGAGAGCAGTACTTC.

The chain links TRBV27 to TRBJ2-5; 8 bases are shared with TRBD1. This CDR3 is 15 amino acids long. Germline V gene data show CDR1 as MNHEY and CDR2 as SMNVEV (reference sequence). V gave up 5 bases and J gave up 2 bases; unmatched junction bases: 7. The CDR3 coding sequence is TGTGCCAGCAGTCCACATTGGACAGGGCAAGAGACCCAGTACTTC. Translation: CASSPHWTGQETQYF.

This rearrangement joins TRBV3-1 (or the pseudogene TRBV3-2) to TRBJ2-7, with 15 bases lining up with TRBD2. This CDR3 is built from 17 residues. The junction had 6 bases not matched to a gene; V was cut back by 1 base and J by 5 bases. CDR1 is LGHDT and CDR2 is YNNKEL in the germline V gene (reference sequence). Here the CDR3 reads CASSQAGLAGGPHEQYF. CDR3 nucleotides: TGTGCCAGCAGCCAAGCAGGACTAGCGGGAGGGCCCCACGAGCAGTACTTC.

The rearrangement uses TRBV10-3 and TRBJ2-3; D is undetermined. Germline-derived CDR1 and CDR2 are ENHRY and SYGVKD. V lost 1 base to trimming and J lost 0 bases, with 8 bases between them. The CDR3 loop spans 15 amino acids. The CDR3 here is CAISEYFQSTDTQYF. The CDR3 coding sequence is TGTGCCATCAGTGAGTATTTTCAAAGCACAGATACGCAGTATTTT.

The chain recombines TRBV29-1 with TRBJ1-1, with 8 nucleotides matching TRBD1. CDR1 and CDR2 (germline): SQVTM, ANQGSEA. J gave up 4 bases and V 6 bases, and 7 bases lay outside the gene matches. CDR3 length: 13 amino acids. The chain's CDR3 is CSVRTGRGTEAFF. In DNA, the CDR3 is TGCAGCGTAAGGACAGGGAGAGGCACTGAAGCTTTCTTT.